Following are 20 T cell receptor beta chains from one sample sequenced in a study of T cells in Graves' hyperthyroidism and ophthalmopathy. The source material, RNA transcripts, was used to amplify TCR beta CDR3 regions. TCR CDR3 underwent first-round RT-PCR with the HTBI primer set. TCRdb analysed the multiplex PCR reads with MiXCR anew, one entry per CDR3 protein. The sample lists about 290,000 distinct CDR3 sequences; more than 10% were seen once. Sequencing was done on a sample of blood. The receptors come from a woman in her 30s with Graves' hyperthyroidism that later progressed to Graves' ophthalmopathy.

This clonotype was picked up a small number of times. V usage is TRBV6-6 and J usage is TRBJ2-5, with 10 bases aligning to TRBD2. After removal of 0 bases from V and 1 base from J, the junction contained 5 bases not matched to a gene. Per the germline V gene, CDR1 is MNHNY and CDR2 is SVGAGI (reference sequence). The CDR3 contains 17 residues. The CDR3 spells CASSYSWTSGIQETQYF. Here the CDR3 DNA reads TGTGCCAGCAGTTACTCCTGGACTAGCGGCATCCAAGAGACCCAGTACTTC.

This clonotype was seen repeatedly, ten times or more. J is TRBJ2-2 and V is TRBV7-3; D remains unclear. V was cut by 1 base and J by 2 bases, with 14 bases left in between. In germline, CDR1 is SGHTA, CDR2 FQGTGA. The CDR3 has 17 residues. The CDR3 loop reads CASSLKAAGKNTGELFF. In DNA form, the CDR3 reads TGTGCCAGCAGCTTAAAGGCGGCAGGAAAAAACACCGGGGAGCTGTTTTTT.

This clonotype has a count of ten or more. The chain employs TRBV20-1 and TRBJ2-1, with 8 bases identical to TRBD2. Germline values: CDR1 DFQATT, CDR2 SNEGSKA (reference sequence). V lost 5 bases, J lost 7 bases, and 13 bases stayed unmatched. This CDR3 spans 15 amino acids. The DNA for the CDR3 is TGCAGTGCTGATGATACTAGCGGCCCCTCAAATGAGCAGTTCTTC. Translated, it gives CSADDTSGPSNEQFF.

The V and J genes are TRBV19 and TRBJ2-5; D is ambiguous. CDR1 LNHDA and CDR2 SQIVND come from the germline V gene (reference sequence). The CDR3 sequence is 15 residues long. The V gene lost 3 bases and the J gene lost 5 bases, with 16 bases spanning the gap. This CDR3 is CASSMAGPPGETQYF. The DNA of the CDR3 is TGTGCCAGTAGTATGGCCGGGCCCCCCGGGGAGACCCAGTACTTC. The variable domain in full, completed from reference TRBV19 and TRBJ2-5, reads DGGITQSPKYLFRKEGQNVTLSCEQNLNHDAMYWYRQDPGQGLRLIYYSQIVNDFQKGDIAEGYSVSREKKESFPLTVTSAQKNPTAFYLCASSMAGPPGETQYFGPGTRLLVL.

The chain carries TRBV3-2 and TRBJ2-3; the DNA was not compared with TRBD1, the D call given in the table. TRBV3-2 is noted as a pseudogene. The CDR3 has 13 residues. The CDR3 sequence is CASSQSAGHTQYF. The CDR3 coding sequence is TGTGCCAGCAGCCAATCCGCCGGGCATACGCAGTATTTT.

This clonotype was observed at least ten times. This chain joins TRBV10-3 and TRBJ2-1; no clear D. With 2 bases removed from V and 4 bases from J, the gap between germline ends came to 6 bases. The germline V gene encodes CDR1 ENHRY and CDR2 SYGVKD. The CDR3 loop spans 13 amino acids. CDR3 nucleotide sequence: TGTGCCATCAGTGAGCCCGATTACAATGAGCAGTTCTTC. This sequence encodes CAISEPDYNEQFF.

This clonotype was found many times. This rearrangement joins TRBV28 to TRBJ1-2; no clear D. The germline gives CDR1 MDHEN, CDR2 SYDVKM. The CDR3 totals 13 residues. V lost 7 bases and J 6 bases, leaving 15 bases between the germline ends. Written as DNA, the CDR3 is TGTGCCAGCACCTTAAGGAGGCAGCATGGCTACACCTTC. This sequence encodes CASTLRRQHGYTF.

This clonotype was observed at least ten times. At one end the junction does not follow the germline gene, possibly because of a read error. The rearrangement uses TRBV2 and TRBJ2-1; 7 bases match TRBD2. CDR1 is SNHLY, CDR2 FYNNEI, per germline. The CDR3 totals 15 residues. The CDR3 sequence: CASREAGKGYNEQFF. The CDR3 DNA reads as TGTGCCAGCAGAGAAGCGGGGAAGGGCTACAATGAGCAGTTCTTC.

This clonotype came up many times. The CDR3 loop is CASRNQADTQYF. The CDR3 DNA reads as TGTGCCAGCAGGAACCAGGCAGATACGCAGTATTTT. J is TRBJ2-3 and V is TRBV5-7; no definite D call. TRBV5-7 is treated as an ORF (open reading frame) with a function not yet certain. The CDR3 has 12 residues. The V end lost 5 bases, the J end lost 4 bases, and 8 bases lay between the germline ends.

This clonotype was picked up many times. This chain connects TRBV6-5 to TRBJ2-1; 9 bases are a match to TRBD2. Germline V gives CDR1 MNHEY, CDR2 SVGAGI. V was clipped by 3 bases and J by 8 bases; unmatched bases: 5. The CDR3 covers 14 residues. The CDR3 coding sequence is TGTGCCAGCAGTTATGGCGGGAGGGGGTATGAGCAGTTCTTC. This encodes CASSYGGRGYEQFF.

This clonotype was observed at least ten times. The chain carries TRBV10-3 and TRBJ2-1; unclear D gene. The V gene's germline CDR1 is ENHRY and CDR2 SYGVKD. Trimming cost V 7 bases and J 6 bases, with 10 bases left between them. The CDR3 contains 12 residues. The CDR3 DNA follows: TGTGCCATCATTTCGGGCCTCAATGAGCAGTTCTTC. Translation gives CAIISGLNEQFF.

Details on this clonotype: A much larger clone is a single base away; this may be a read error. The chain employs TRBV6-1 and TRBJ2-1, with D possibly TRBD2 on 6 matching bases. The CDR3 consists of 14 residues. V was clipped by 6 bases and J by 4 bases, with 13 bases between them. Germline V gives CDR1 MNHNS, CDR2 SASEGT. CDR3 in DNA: TGTGCCAGCAGGCCCGAACGGGGGTACAATGAGCAGTTCTTC. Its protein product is CASRPERGYNEQFF.

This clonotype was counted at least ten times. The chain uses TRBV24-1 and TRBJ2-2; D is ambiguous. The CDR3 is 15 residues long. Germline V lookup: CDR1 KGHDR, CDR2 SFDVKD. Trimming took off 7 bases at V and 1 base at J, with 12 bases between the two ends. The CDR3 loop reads CATSNTRMNTGELFF. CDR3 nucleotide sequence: TGTGCCACCAGCAACACGCGCATGAACACCGGGGAGCTGTTTTTT.

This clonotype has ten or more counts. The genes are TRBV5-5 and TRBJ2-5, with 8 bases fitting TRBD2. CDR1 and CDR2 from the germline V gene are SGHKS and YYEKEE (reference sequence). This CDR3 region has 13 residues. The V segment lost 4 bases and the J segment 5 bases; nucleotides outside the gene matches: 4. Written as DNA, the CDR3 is TGTGCCAGCAGCGCAGCGGGAGATGAGACCCAGTACTTC. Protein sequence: CASSAAGDETQYF.

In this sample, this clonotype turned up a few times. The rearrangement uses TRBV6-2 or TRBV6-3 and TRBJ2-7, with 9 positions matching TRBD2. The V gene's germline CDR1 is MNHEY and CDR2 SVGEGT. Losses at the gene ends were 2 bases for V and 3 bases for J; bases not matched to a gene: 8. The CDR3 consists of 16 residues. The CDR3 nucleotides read TGTGCCAGCAGTTACCCTCCCCTAGCGGGGCTCTACGAGCAGTACTTC. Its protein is CASSYPPLAGLYEQYF.

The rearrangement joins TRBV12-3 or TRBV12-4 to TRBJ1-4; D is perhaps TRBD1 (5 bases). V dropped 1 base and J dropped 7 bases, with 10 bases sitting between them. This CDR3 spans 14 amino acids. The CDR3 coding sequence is TGTGCCAGCAGTTTAGGGGGGAATACTGAAAAACTGTTTTTT. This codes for CASSLGGNTEKLFF.

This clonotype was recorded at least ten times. CDR3 amino acids: CASSLGPNSNQPQHF. DNA of the CDR3: TGTGCCAGCAGCCTAGGGCCCAATAGCAATCAGCCCCAGCATTTT. The chain employs TRBV3-1 and TRBJ1-5; D gene uncertain. V lost 4 bases and J lost 0, with 10 bases in between. Germline V gene sequence: CDR1 LGHDT, CDR2 YNNKEL (reference sequence). CDR3 length equals 15 residues.

CDR3 amino acids: CASSFLQVGKYNEQFF. For the CDR3, the DNA is TGCGCCAGCAGCTTCCTACAGGTGGGGAAATACAATGAGCAGTTCTTC. The chain uses TRBV5-1 and TRBJ2-1; TRBD1 might be the D (5 bases). The germline V gene has CDR1 SGHRS and CDR2 YFSETQ. Between the trimmed V and J ends, which lost 2 bases and 4 bases, there was a span of 16 bases. The CDR3 contains 16 residues.

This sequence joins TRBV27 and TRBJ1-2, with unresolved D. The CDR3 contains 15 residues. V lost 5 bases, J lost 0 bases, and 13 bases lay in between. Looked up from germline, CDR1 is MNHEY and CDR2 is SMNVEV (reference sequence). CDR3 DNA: TGTGCCAGCAGTCCGACATCATTCCCTAACTATGGCTACACCTTC. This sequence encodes CASSPTSFPNYGYTF.

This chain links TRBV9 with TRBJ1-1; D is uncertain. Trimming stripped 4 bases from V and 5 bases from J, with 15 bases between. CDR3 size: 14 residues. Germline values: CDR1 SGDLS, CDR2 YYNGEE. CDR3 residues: CASSPEDTGTEAFF. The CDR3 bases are TGTGCCAGCAGCCCAGAGGATACGGGGACTGAAGCTTTCTTT.